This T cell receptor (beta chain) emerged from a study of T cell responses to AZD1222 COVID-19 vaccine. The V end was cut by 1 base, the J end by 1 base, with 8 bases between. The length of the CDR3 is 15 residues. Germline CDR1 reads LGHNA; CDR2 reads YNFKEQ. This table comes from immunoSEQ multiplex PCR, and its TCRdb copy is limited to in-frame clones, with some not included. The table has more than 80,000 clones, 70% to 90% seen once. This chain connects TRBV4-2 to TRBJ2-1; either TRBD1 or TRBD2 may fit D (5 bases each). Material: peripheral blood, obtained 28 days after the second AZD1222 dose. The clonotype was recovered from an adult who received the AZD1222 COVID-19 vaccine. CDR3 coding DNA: TGTGCCAGCAGCCAAGCTGGGGGATCCTACAATGAGCAGTTCTTC. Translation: CASSQAGGSYNEQFF.